The present T cell receptor (beta chain) was sequenced within a study of shared clonotypes between healthy human individuals. Genomic DNA of every subset was divided equally among multiple immunoSEQ plates. Clones were sequenced by immunoSEQ multiplex PCR, and TCRdb holds only the in-frame ones, with some missing. Of some 500,000 clones in the sample, 70% to 80% were seen once. Everyone who donated was a Caucasian adult who lived in Nashville, Tennessee. The unsorted samples had tens of millions of PBMCs used for genomic DNA. Germline V gene lookup returns CDR1 SGHAT and CDR2 FQNNGV. The CDR3 contains 13 residues. Study-wide findings and caveats: Sequencing depth was predicted to influence how clonotypes are shared among donors.

This clone has only a few counts. Its cognate antigen is unknown. Sequenced material: PBMCs. The gene calls are TRBV11-2 and TRBJ2-5; no reliable D call. The J call may be wrong; the DNA end is better matched by TRBJ2-7. The TCR comes from a woman in her 40s in good health. Some clones in this sample may be carry-over from other donors' samples. In DNA, the CDR3 is TGTGCCAGCAGCTTAGGTGATGGCTACGAGCAGTACTTC. The encoded protein is CASSLGDGYEQYF.